These 2 T cell receptor beta chains were all obtained from the same sample, sequenced in a study of technical replicates of blood from a handful of donors. The protocol was immunoSEQ multiplex PCR, while the TCRdb copy is restricted to in-frame clones and leaves out a portion. Of some 94,000 clones listed, less than 95% are singletons. Input material: T cells isolated from PBMCs. The receptors come from a human donor in good health.

CDR3: CASSPRALRAYEQYF. Written as DNA, the CDR3 is TGTGCCAGCAGCCCGAGAGCGCTCAGAGCCTACGAGCAGTACTTC. The gene calls are TRBV11-3 and TRBJ2-7; no definite D call. The germline V gene encodes CDR1 SGHNT and CDR2 YENEEA. The CDR3 spans 15 residues. Trimming cost V 5 bases and J 2 bases, with 16 bases left between them.

This clone was seen a single time. This chain links TRBV4-3 with TRBJ2-1; TRBD1 agrees at 7 bases. Looked up from germline, CDR1 is LGHNA and CDR2 is YSLEER. V was pared by 2 bases and J by 2 bases, with 6 bases of the junction left unmatched. The length of the CDR3 is 16 residues. CDR3 region: CASSQHTGVAYNEQFF. The CDR3 DNA reads TGCGCCAGCAGCCAACACACAGGGGTAGCCTACAATGAGCAGTTCTTC.